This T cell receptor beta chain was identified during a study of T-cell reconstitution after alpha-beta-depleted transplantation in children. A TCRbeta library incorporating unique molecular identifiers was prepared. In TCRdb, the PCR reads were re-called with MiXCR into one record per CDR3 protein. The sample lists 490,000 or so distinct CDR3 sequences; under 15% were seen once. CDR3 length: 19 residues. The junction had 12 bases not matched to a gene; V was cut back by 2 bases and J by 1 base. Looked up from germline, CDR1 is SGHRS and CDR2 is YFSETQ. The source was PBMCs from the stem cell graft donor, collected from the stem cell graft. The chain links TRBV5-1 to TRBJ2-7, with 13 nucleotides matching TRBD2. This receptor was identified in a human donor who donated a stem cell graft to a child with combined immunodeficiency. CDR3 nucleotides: TGCGCCAGCAGCTTCGCCAAGACTAGCGGGAGGCCCAAATCCTACGAGCAGTACTTC. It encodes CASSFAKTSGRPKSYEQYF.